This T cell receptor beta chain was found in a study of glioma-infiltrating T cells. The study, taken as a whole, reports: Gliomas, especially low-grade, showed above-expected tissue-blood divergence; non-neoplastic patients showed below. Only very few CDR3 sequences appeared in both tissue and blood.

This clonotype was seen more than once but under ten times. Its matching antigen is unknown. The CDR3 covers 12 residues. The V end was cut by 3 bases, the J end by 6 bases, with 7 bases between. From germline, CDR1 is SGDLS and CDR2 YYNGEE. The iRepertoire nested amplicon-rescue multiplex PCR amplified TCR alpha and beta CDR3s from RNA. For one-step reverse transcription and amplification, about 85-400 ng of tissue mRNA or PBMC total RNA was used. TCRdb re-analysed the multiplex PCR reads in MiXCR, keeping a single row per CDR3 protein. In the table there are approximately 110,000 distinct CDR3 sequences, approximately 25% of which are singletons.

Sequencing was done on a sample of glioma tissue, nonneoplastic brain tissue, or PBMCs (not recorded which). This chain joins TRBV9 and TRBJ2-1, with D maybe TRBD2 (5 bases). This sequence was found in a human donor with low-grade glioma or glioblastoma, undergoing nonglioma brain surgery, or in good health (not recorded which). The CDR3 sequence is CASSATSNEQFF. Written as DNA, the CDR3 is TGTGCCAGCAGCGCAACTAGCAATGAGCAGTTCTTC.